Each of the 9 T cell receptor beta chains below was sequenced from the same sample in a study of STAT5B mutations in CD4+ large granular lymphocyte leukemia. Produced via immunoSEQ multiplex PCR; TCRdb's table is partial and in-frame only. The sample lists fewer than 50,000 clones; about 81% were seen once. Sequences were obtained from CD4+ T cells from blood buffy coats. These receptors all come from a human donor in good health.

The rearrangement joins TRBV11-2 to TRBJ2-1; 9 bases match TRBD2. This CDR3 contains 18 residues. V shed 4 bases, J shed 0 bases, and the junction held 10 bases outside the gene matches. Germline values: CDR1 SGHAT, CDR2 FQNNGV. CDR3 in amino acids: CASSSSGSGGRSYNEQFF. The DNA for the CDR3 is TGTGCCAGCAGCTCCTCCGGGAGCGGGGGGCGCTCCTACAATGAGCAGTTCTTC.

The V call is TRBV6-5, the J call TRBJ2-2, with 10 bases aligning to TRBD2. The CDR3 is 15 amino acids. J was trimmed by 1 base and V by 5 bases; bases with no gene match: 1. Germline loops: CDR1 MNHEY, CDR2 SVGAGI. The CDR3 sequence is CASSRTSGNTGELFF. CDR3 sequence (DNA): TGTGCCAGCAGTCGGACTAGCGGGAACACCGGGGAGCTGTTTTTT.

The J gene is TRBJ2-3, the V gene TRBV7-6; the D gene is possibly TRBD2 (6 bases). Germline-derived CDR1 and CDR2 are SGHVS and FNYEAQ. Trimming removed 5 bases from V and 0 bases from J, with 9 bases in between. This CDR3 contains 14 residues. CDR3 protein: CASSPGTSTDTQYF. The CDR3 bases are TGTGCCAGCAGCCCCGGGACTAGCACAGATACGCAGTATTTT.

The V gene is TRBV6-6, the J gene TRBJ2-7; D call uncertain. V dropped 8 bases and J dropped 2 bases, with 16 bases sitting between them. The CDR3 sequence is 14 residues long. Germline CDR1 is MNHNY and CDR2 is SVGAGI (reference sequence). CDR3 nucleotide sequence: TGTGCCAGCTCCCGACAAACCCTACCCTACGAGCAGTACTTC. Translation gives CASSRQTLPYEQYF.

This chain uses TRBV4-3 with TRBJ1-4; TRBD1 aligns across 8 bases. The CDR3 runs 14 residues. CDR1 and CDR2 (germline): LGHNA, YSLEER. J lost 7 bases, V lost 6 bases, and 7 bases had no gene match. CDR3 protein: CASSQGQGAEKLFF. In DNA form, the CDR3 reads TGCGCCAGCAGTCAGGGGCAGGGGGCTGAAAAACTGTTTTTT.

The rearrangement uses TRBV11-2 and TRBJ2-7, with no clear D. CDR1 and CDR2 from the germline V gene are SGHAT and FQNNGV. This CDR3 is 14 amino acids long. V dropped 5 bases and J dropped 3 bases, with 14 bases sitting between them. The CDR3 loop reads CASSLITQGYEQYF. Written as DNA, the CDR3 is TGTGCCAGCAGCCTGATAACACAAGGCTACGAGCAGTACTTC.

The chain couples TRBV5-8 to TRBJ2-2, with 7 bases lining up with TRBD1. The CDR3 is 15 amino acids. The ends lost 0 bases at V and 9 bases at J; junction bases unmatched: 8. Germline CDR1 reads SGHTS; CDR2 reads YDEGEE. The CDR3, as DNA: TGTGCCAGCAGCTTGGCGACAGGGAACCTACGGGAGCTGTTTTTT. Protein: CASSLATGNLRELFF.

This chain joins TRBV10-3 and TRBJ2-4; 7 bases line up with TRBD2. Per the germline V gene, CDR1 is ENHRY and CDR2 is SYGVKD. This CDR3 has 17 amino acids. After removal of 0 bases from V and 11 bases from J, the junction contained 16 bases not matched to a gene. The CDR3, as DNA: TGTGCCATCAGTGAGTCGGAGCGGGGAAGCTTAGTTGAGGTTCAGTACTTC. This gives the protein CAISESERGSLVEVQYF.

This chain uses TRBV7-9 with TRBJ2-1; 10 positions match TRBD2. The germline gives CDR1 SEHNR, CDR2 FQNEAQ (reference sequence). The CDR3 sequence is 16 residues long. Trimming removed 2 bases from V and 6 bases from J; junction bases left unmatched: 7. The CDR3 region is CASSLTLLAGVNEQFF. CDR3 nucleotides: TGTGCCAGCAGCTTAACCTTGCTAGCGGGAGTCAATGAGCAGTTCTTC.